This TCR beta chain was sequenced in a study of blood T cell repertoires in COVID-19. In the study overall: The study drew acute and convalescent COVID-19 samples from the United States, Italy and Spain. The analysed material was cDNA or gDNA that came from T cells, B-cell-depleted T cells, or PBMCs.

Original data processing: Reference gene primers were amplified, and this amplification served to estimate nucleated cell counts. Produced via immunoSEQ multiplex PCR; TCRdb's table is partial and in-frame only. V and J calls and clone size are given by that table; D and trimming were obtained from the DNA. The data contain 190,000 or so clones, over 75% of them seen just once; the ten biggest clones take up roughly 2.6%. The table lists this clone with a count of one. In germline, CDR1 is SGDLS, CDR2 YYNGEE. This CDR3 has 14 residues. The V segment lost 4 bases and the J segment 6 bases; nucleotides outside the gene matches: 4.

The origin of this receptor is a man aged 40-49 years with active or convalescent COVID-19. Sequencing was done on a sample of peripheral blood. V gene TRBV9 combines with J gene TRBJ2-3; 11 bases match TRBD1. The CDR3 DNA is TGTGCCAGCAGCAACCGGGACAGGGGGGATACGCAGTATTTT. Protein: CASSNRDRGDTQYF.